The 3 T cell receptor beta chains listed next were all sequenced from one sample in a study of blood T cell repertoires in COVID-19. Sequenced by immunoSEQ multiplex PCR; TCRdb stores in-frame clones only, minus some. The sample has just over 90,000 clones, around 90% seen once; the top ten hold about 1.5%. Specimen: peripheral blood. These receptors originate from a human donor with active COVID-19. The donor label of this sample is uncertain.

V and J are TRBV19 and TRBJ1-2; 9 nucleotides line up with TRBD1. The germline CDR1 and CDR2 sequences are LNHDA and SQIVND (reference sequence). V was clipped by 0 bases and J by 7 bases; unmatched bases: 9. The CDR3 sequence is 16 residues long. The CDR3 sequence is CASSIEGWTGEIGYTF. The DNA of the CDR3 is TGTGCCAGTAGTATAGAAGGTTGGACAGGGGAGATTGGCTACACCTTC.

The rearrangement links TRBV30 to TRBJ2-3; 11 bases line up with TRBD2. The V gene end was trimmed by 3 bases and the J gene end by 6 bases; junction bases not matched to a gene: 8. This CDR3 contains 15 residues. CDR1 and CDR2 from the germline V gene are GTSNPN and SVGIG (reference sequence). CDR3 DNA sequence: TGTGCCTGGAGGGACGGTAGCGGGGGGGCGGATACGCAGTATTTT. It encodes CAWRDGSGGADTQYF.

The chain links TRBV6-1 to TRBJ2-3; 9 bases match TRBD2. After removal of 2 bases from V and 0 bases from J, the junction contained 24 bases not matched to a gene. CDR1 and CDR2 (germline): MNHNS, SASEGT. The CDR3 is 23 residues long. This CDR3 reads CASSERSTKRTLAGNPSTDTQYF. The CDR3 nucleotides are TGTGCCAGCAGTGAACGGTCCACGAAAAGAACCCTAGCGGGGAACCCTAGCACAGATACGCAGTATTTT.